This is a list of T cell receptor beta chains from one sample in a study of T cells in Graves' hyperthyroidism and ophthalmopathy. One entry per CDR3 protein results from TCRdb running MiXCR on the multiplex PCR reads. Counted here are about 210,000 distinct CDR3 sequences, roughly 17% occurring once; the ten biggest clones make up around 50%. Sequencing was carried out using blood. All receptors come from a man aged 50 to 59 with Graves' hyperthyroidism. Both conserved end residues are part of each CDR3. A D gene is named only where the DNA matches it firmly. Part of the rows lack a size; the others show once, few, many or a class for expanded clones.

d_gene,j_gene,abundance,v_gene,CDR3nt,CDR3aa
TRBD1,TRBJ1-2,.,TRBV20-1,TGCAGTGCTATTCCCAGGGGGCGTTTTTCTAGGGGCTACACCTTC,CSAIPRGRFSRGYTF
TRBD1,TRBJ2-7,few,TRBV3-1,TGTGCCAGCAGCTACGACAGGGAGTCCGAGCAGTACTTC,CASSYDRESEQYF
.,TRBJ2-7,few,TRBV5-1,TGCGCCAGCAGCTTGGCCTCAGTTTCCTACGAGCAGTACTTC,CASSLASVSYEQYF
TRBD1,TRBJ2-7,many,TRBV5-1,TGCGCCAGCAGTTTCTGGGGGACAGGGGCCGAGCAGTACTTC,CASSFWGTGAEQYF
.,TRBJ2-1,many,TRBV28,TGTGCCAGCAGTTTAGTGCAGGGCTATGAGCAGTTCTTC,CASSLVQGYEQFF
.,TRBJ2-2,.,TRBV5-1,TGCGCCAGCAGCTTGCGGGACACGAACACCGGGGAGCTGTTTTTT,CASSLRDTNTGELFF
TRBD2,TRBJ2-7,many,TRBV7-9,TGTGCCAGCAGCTTAACAGGACTCGCGGGAGACGAGCAGTACTTC,CASSLTGLAGDEQYF
TRBD2,TRBJ2-1,many,TRBV27,TGTGCCAGCAGTTTTGTAGCTAGCGGGACTAATGAGCAGTTCTTC,CASSFVASGTNEQFF
.,TRBJ1-2,many,TRBV30,TGTGCCCAAGAGGGCTACACCTTC,CAQEGYTF
.,TRBJ1-3,many,TRBV28,TGTGCCAGCAGTTTAGAACCCGGCCGTGGAAACACCATATATTTT,CASSLEPGRGNTIYF
.,TRBJ2-5,many,TRBV18,TGTGCCAGCTCACCAGAGACACTCCAAGAGACCCAGTACTTC,CASSPETLQETQYF
.,TRBJ1-1,many,TRBV7-3,TGTGCCAGCAGCTCCTCCAGCGGGGCTGAAGCTTTCTTT,CASSSSSGAEAFF
TRBD2,TRBJ2-2,.,TRBV6-4,TGTGCCAGCAGTGAAGGTCTAGCGGGAGGCGGGGAGCTGTTTTTT,CASSEGLAGGGELFF
.,TRBJ1-1,many,TRBV11-2,TGTGCCAGCAAGGTCACCATGAACACTGAAGCTTTCTTT,CASKVTMNTEAFF
.,TRBJ2-5,few,TRBV7-6,TGTGCCAGCAGCACGGTTGGGTGGGGCCAAGAGACCCAGTACTTC,CASSTVGWGQETQYF
.,TRBJ2-5,many,TRBV7-2,TGTGCCAGCAGCTTTAACAGGGGGGGTGAAGAGACCCAGTACTTC,CASSFNRGGEETQYF
TRBD1,TRBJ1-1,few,TRBV5-1,TGCGCCAGCAGCTCCTCACAGGGGGCCATGGGTACTGAAGCTTTCTTT,CASSSSQGAMGTEAFF
.,TRBJ1-2,many,TRBV5-1,TGCGCCAGCAGCTTGGTCCGGCGGTCAGAGATCGACTATGGCTACACCTTC,CASSLVRRSEIDYGYTF
TRBD2,TRBJ2-7,many,TRBV3-1,TGTGCCAGCAGCCGGGGATTAGCGGGCGAGCAGTACTTC,CASSRGLAGEQYF
.,TRBJ1-6,.,TRBV20-1,TGCAGTGCCCGAGGGGAAGAGGGATTATATAATTCACCCCCCCACTTT,CSARGEEGLYNSPPHF
TRBD2,TRBJ2-1,many,TRBV11-1,TGTGCCAGCAGCCTCGGGACTAACTACAATGAGCAGTTCTTC,CASSLGTNYNEQFF
TRBD2,TRBJ2-3,few,TRBV6-2/TRBV6-3,TGTGCCAGCAGTCAAGGACTAGCGGGATTTACGAGCACAGATACGCAGTATTTT,CASSQGLAGFTSTDTQYF
TRBD1,TRBJ2-7,many,TRBV7-9,TGTGCCAGCAGTTGGACAGGGGAATACGAGCAGTACTTC,CASSWTGEYEQYF